This entry lists 4 T cell receptor beta chains sequenced from one sample in a study of regulatory T cells in long-lasting Graves disease. Time point denoted: newly diagnosed GD, antithyroid drugs for less than 3 months. Scientists built the TCR library using RNA that was extracted from PBMCs. Arm-PCR of CDR3 regions and iRepertoire HTBI primers were used to build TCR beta libraries. MiXCR, run by TCRdb on the multiplex PCR reads, gives a single entry per CDR3 protein. The repertoire consists of approximately 230,000 distinct CDR3 sequences, with around 19% occurring once and the leading ten covering approximately 20%. The starting material was peripheral blood mononuclear cells (PBMCs), obtained at new diagnosis, from a patient treated with antithyroid drugs. Source of these receptors: a female donor with Graves disease.

The table lists this clonotype with many counts. This chain connects TRBV11-1 to TRBJ2-1; 8 bases match TRBD2. Looked up from germline, CDR1 is SGHAT and CDR2 is FQDESV (reference sequence). The trim removed 5 bases at V and 7 bases at J, leaving 10 bases unmatched. The CDR3 runs to 15 residues. CDR3 residues: CASSGTGTSFNEQFF. The DNA of the CDR3 is TGTGCCAGCAGCGGTACCGGGACTAGTTTTAATGAGCAGTTCTTC.

This clonotype was counted ten times or more. The rearrangement links TRBV12-3 or TRBV12-4 to TRBJ2-2; tentatively, D is TRBD2 (6 bases). V was cut by 7 bases and J by 3 bases, with 15 bases left in between. This CDR3 is built from 15 residues. CDR3 sequence: CASKLGGTHTGELFF. DNA for the CDR3: TGTGCCAGCAAACTCGGTGGGACTCACACCGGGGAGCTGTTTTTT.

The V call is TRBV7-9, the J call TRBJ2-3; D may be TRBD2 (6 bases). The CDR3 length is 16 residues. Germline CDR1 SEHNR, CDR2 FQNEAQ (reference sequence). The germline V and J ends were trimmed by 5 bases and 0 bases, with 15 bases remaining between them. CDR3 residues: CASSAGWYPSTDTQYF. The CDR3 nucleotides are TGTGCCAGCAGCGCGGGGTGGTACCCTAGCACAGATACGCAGTATTTT.

This clonotype has at least ten counts. V gene TRBV29-1 combines with J gene TRBJ2-3; TRBD2 might be the D (5 bases). The germline CDR1 and CDR2 sequences are SQVTM and ANQGSEA. The CDR3 is made up of 13 amino acids. V was cut by 8 bases and J by 1 base, with 13 bases left in between. Here the CDR3 DNA reads TGCAGCTCCCGCCCCGGGGGCACAGATACGCAGTATTTT. Residues: CSSRPGGTDTQYF.